This is a list of T cell receptor beta chains from one sample in a study of blood T cell repertoires in COVID-19. Sequenced by immunoSEQ multiplex PCR; TCRdb stores in-frame clones only, minus some. The data hold about 160,000 clones, with roughly 84% observed a single time. Sequenced material: peripheral blood. The source of these receptors is a woman between 50 and 59 years old with COVID-19, enrolled during active disease. The CDR3 runs from the conserved cysteine through the conserved F or W. Each record gives: clone size, V gene, D gene, J gene, CDR3 protein, CDR3 DNA. D genes are given only for firm matches. Clone size, where shown, is once, few, many, or a class for clones that have expanded.

clone_size: .; v_call: TRBV3-1/TRBV3-2; d_call: .; j_call: TRBJ1-3; cdr3_aa: CASSQDCQRLGNTIYF; cdr3_nt: TGTGCCAGCAGCCAAGATTGTCAGCGATTGGGAAACACCATATATTTT
clone_size: .; v_call: TRBV11-3; d_call: TRBD1; j_call: TRBJ2-7; cdr3_aa: CASSLEQGAYEQYF; cdr3_nt: TGTGCCAGCAGCTTAGAGCAGGGGGCCTACGAGCAGTACTTC
clone_size: .; v_call: TRBV4-3; d_call: .; j_call: TRBJ2-2; cdr3_aa: CASSHQDSHGELFF; cdr3_nt: TGCGCCAGCAGCCATCAGGACAGCCACGGGGAGCTGTTTTTT
clone_size: few; v_call: TRBV19; d_call: TRBD2; j_call: TRBJ2-3; cdr3_aa: CASTSENTDTQYF; cdr3_nt: TGTGCCAGCACTAGCGAGAACACAGATACGCAGTATTTT
clone_size: .; v_call: TRBV7-9; d_call: TRBD1; j_call: TRBJ1-3; cdr3_aa: CASSPIGTGQALGTIYF; cdr3_nt: TGTGCCAGCAGCCCAATTGGGACAGGACAAGCTTTGGGCACCATATATTTT
clone_size: .; v_call: TRBV25-1; d_call: .; j_call: TRBJ1-6; cdr3_aa: CASSRTRNSSPLHF; cdr3_nt: TGTGCCAGCAGCCGGACAAGGAATAGCTCACCCCTCCACTTT
clone_size: few; v_call: TRBV6-6; d_call: .; j_call: TRBJ1-1; cdr3_aa: CASSYSEKNTEAFF; cdr3_nt: TGTGCCAGCAGTTACTCGGAGAAAAACACTGAAGCTTTCTTT
clone_size: few; v_call: TRBV4-3; d_call: TRBD2; j_call: TRBJ2-2; cdr3_aa: CASSQVKKAGGNGELFF; cdr3_nt: TGCGCCAGCAGCCAAGTCAAAAAGGCGGGGGGCAACGGGGAGCTGTTTTTT
clone_size: .; v_call: TRBV13; d_call: .; j_call: TRBJ2-3; cdr3_aa: CASSPQGADTQYF; cdr3_nt: TGTGCCAGCAGCCCACAGGGAGCAGATACGCAGTATTTT
clone_size: once; v_call: TRBV9; d_call: .; j_call: TRBJ2-7; cdr3_aa: CASSTTGNYEQYF; cdr3_nt: TGTGCCAGCAGCACGACAGGAAACTACGAGCAGTACTTC
clone_size: .; v_call: TRBV19; d_call: TRBD1; j_call: TRBJ1-5; cdr3_aa: CASSGTGLNQPQHF; cdr3_nt: TGTGCCAGTAGCGGGACAGGCCTTAATCAGCCCCAGCATTTT
clone_size: .; v_call: TRBV29-1; d_call: .; j_call: TRBJ1-1; cdr3_aa: CSVEGSTEAFF; cdr3_nt: TGCAGCGTTGAAGGGAGTACTGAAGCTTTCTTT
clone_size: .; v_call: TRBV6-4; d_call: TRBD2; j_call: TRBJ2-7; cdr3_aa: CASSLAGGCPPYEQYF; cdr3_nt: TGTGCCAGTAGCCTAGCGGGGGGTTGCCCTCCCTACGAGCAGTACTTC
clone_size: few; v_call: TRBV5-4; d_call: TRBD2; j_call: TRBJ2-1; cdr3_aa: CASSLGLATNEQFF; cdr3_nt: TGTGCCAGCAGCTTGGGACTAGCTACTAATGAGCAGTTCTTC
clone_size: once; v_call: TRBV5-4; d_call: .; j_call: TRBJ2-5; cdr3_aa: CASSHKRTPGGETQYF; cdr3_nt: TGTGCCAGCAGCCACAAGCGGACTCCTGGGGGGGAGACCCAGTACTTC
clone_size: few; v_call: TRBV10-3; d_call: TRBD2; j_call: TRBJ2-5; cdr3_aa: CAISPGLAGETQYF; cdr3_nt: TGTGCCATCAGTCCCGGACTAGCGGGGGAGACCCAGTACTTC
clone_size: .; v_call: TRBV5-1; d_call: TRBD1; j_call: TRBJ1-1; cdr3_aa: CASSFGQGASTEAFF; cdr3_nt: TGCGCCAGCAGCTTCGGACAGGGGGCGAGCACTGAAGCTTTCTTT
clone_size: .; v_call: TRBV28; d_call: TRBD2; j_call: TRBJ2-7; cdr3_aa: CASGSGGGTYEQYF; cdr3_nt: TGTGCAAGCGGGTCCGGGGGGGGTACCTACGAGCAGTACTTC
clone_size: .; v_call: TRBV28; d_call: .; j_call: TRBJ2-7; cdr3_aa: CASTPRGYTYEQYF; cdr3_nt: TGTGCCAGCACCCCCCGGGGGTACACCTACGAGCAGTACTTC
clone_size: once; v_call: TRBV6-2/TRBV6-3; d_call: .; j_call: TRBJ2-7; cdr3_aa: CASSYQEHHEQYF; cdr3_nt: TGTGCCAGCAGTTACCAGGAACATCACGAGCAGTACTTC
clone_size: .; v_call: TRBV6-2/TRBV6-3; d_call: .; j_call: TRBJ2-7; cdr3_aa: CASSSAGLYEQYF; cdr3_nt: TGTGCCAGCAGTTCTGCGGGGTTGTACGAGCAGTACTTC
clone_size: .; v_call: TRBV27; d_call: .; j_call: TRBJ2-3; cdr3_aa: CASSLSSGADTQYF; cdr3_nt: TGTGCCAGCAGTTTATCCTCGGGGGCAGATACGCAGTATTTT
clone_size: .; v_call: TRBV5-1; d_call: TRBD1; j_call: TRBJ2-2; cdr3_aa: CASSSGTGGSGGELFF; cdr3_nt: TGCGCCAGCAGCTCGGGGACAGGGGGCTCGGGCGGGGAGCTGTTTTTT
clone_size: few; v_call: TRBV28; d_call: TRBD2; j_call: TRBJ2-1; cdr3_aa: CASSFSFSGGLYNEQFF; cdr3_nt: TGTGCCAGCAGTTTCTCCTTTAGCGGGGGCCTCTACAATGAGCAGTTCTTC
clone_size: .; v_call: TRBV6-2/TRBV6-3; d_call: TRBD1; j_call: TRBJ2-1; cdr3_aa: CASSYGDRDNNEQFF; cdr3_nt: TGTGCCAGCAGTTACGGGGACAGGGATAACAATGAGCAGTTCTTC
clone_size: .; v_call: TRBV18; d_call: TRBD2; j_call: TRBJ2-1; cdr3_aa: CASSPKGLAGDNEQFF; cdr3_nt: TGTGCCAGCTCACCGAAGGGACTAGCGGGGGATAATGAGCAGTTCTTC
clone_size: .; v_call: TRBV11-3; d_call: .; j_call: TRBJ2-3; cdr3_aa: CASSGRGKTDTQYF; cdr3_nt: TGTGCCAGCAGCGGCCGGGGAAAAACAGATACGCAGTATTTT
clone_size: many; v_call: TRBV18; d_call: TRBD1; j_call: TRBJ1-2; cdr3_aa: CASSPTGEGNYGYTF; cdr3_nt: TGTGCCAGCTCACCCACAGGGGAAGGTAACTATGGCTACACCTTC
clone_size: .; v_call: TRBV6-5; d_call: .; j_call: TRBJ2-1; cdr3_aa: CASSYGVAEGYNEQFF; cdr3_nt: TGTGCCAGCAGTTATGGGGTGGCAGAGGGCTACAATGAGCAGTTCTTC
clone_size: once; v_call: TRBV5-1; d_call: TRBD1; j_call: TRBJ2-7; cdr3_aa: CASSTGTGGYEQYF; cdr3_nt: TGCGCCAGCAGCACCGGGACAGGGGGCTACGAGCAGTACTTC
clone_size: .; v_call: TRBV5-6; d_call: TRBD2; j_call: TRBJ2-5; cdr3_aa: CASSLPAGAFQETQYF; cdr3_nt: TGTGCCAGCAGCTTGCCAGCGGGGGCCTTCCAAGAGACCCAGTACTTC
clone_size: .; v_call: TRBV6-5; d_call: .; j_call: TRBJ1-4; cdr3_aa: CASSYSESNEKLFF; cdr3_nt: TGTGCCAGCAGTTATTCGGAGTCTAATGAAAAACTGTTTTTT
clone_size: .; v_call: TRBV5-1; d_call: .; j_call: TRBJ1-1; cdr3_aa: CASSPQGDEAFF; cdr3_nt: TGCGCCAGCAGCCCCCAGGGCGATGAAGCTTTCTTT
clone_size: .; v_call: TRBV9; d_call: .; j_call: TRBJ2-2; cdr3_aa: CASSGVSGSGELFF; cdr3_nt: TGTGCCAGTTCTGGGGTGTCGGGGTCCGGGGAGCTGTTTTTT
clone_size: few; v_call: TRBV30; d_call: .; j_call: TRBJ1-5; cdr3_aa: CAWSGAYSNQPQHF; cdr3_nt: TGTGCCTGGAGTGGGGCCTATAGCAATCAGCCCCAGCATTTT
clone_size: many; v_call: TRBV27; d_call: TRBD1; j_call: TRBJ2-5; cdr3_aa: CARPPNTGVETQYF; cdr3_nt: TGTGCCAGACCCCCCAACACAGGGGTGGAGACCCAGTACTTC
clone_size: .; v_call: TRBV3-1/TRBV3-2; d_call: .; j_call: TRBJ2-1; cdr3_aa: CASSQVVDNEQFF; cdr3_nt: TGTGCCAGCAGCCAAGTGGTAGACAATGAGCAGTTCTTC
clone_size: .; v_call: TRBV3-1/TRBV3-2; d_call: TRBD1; j_call: TRBJ2-1; cdr3_aa: CASSPHRGEQFF; cdr3_nt: TGTGCCAGCAGCCCACACAGGGGTGAGCAGTTCTTC
clone_size: .; v_call: TRBV11-3; d_call: .; j_call: TRBJ2-1; cdr3_aa: CASSLVSDEQFF; cdr3_nt: TGTGCCAGCAGCTTAGTTTCTGATGAGCAGTTCTTC
clone_size: .; v_call: TRBV12-5; d_call: TRBD2; j_call: TRBJ2-3; cdr3_aa: CASGLGLAGGTDTQYF; cdr3_nt: TGTGCTAGTGGTTTGGGACTAGCGGGGGGCACAGATACGCAGTATTTT
clone_size: once; v_call: TRBV4-1; d_call: TRBD1; j_call: TRBJ1-3; cdr3_aa: CASSPQGASGNTIYF; cdr3_nt: TGCGCCAGCAGCCCACAGGGGGCTTCTGGAAACACCATATATTTT
clone_size: .; v_call: TRBV6-1; d_call: .; j_call: TRBJ2-7; cdr3_aa: CASSEDGGSSYEQYF; cdr3_nt: TGTGCCAGCAGTGAAGATGGCGGCAGCTCCTACGAGCAGTACTTC
clone_size: .; v_call: TRBV6-1; d_call: TRBD2; j_call: TRBJ2-6; cdr3_aa: CASRGGSRVYVLTF; cdr3_nt: TGTGCCAGCAGGGGGGGGTCACGGGTCTACGTCCTGACTTTC
clone_size: .; v_call: TRBV6-5; d_call: .; j_call: TRBJ1-1; cdr3_aa: CASSLGGRSEAFF; cdr3_nt: TGTGCCAGCAGTCTCGGGGGGAGGTCTGAAGCTTTCTTT
clone_size: few; v_call: TRBV4-3; d_call: .; j_call: TRBJ1-2; cdr3_aa: CASSQDMGQNYGYTF; cdr3_nt: TGCGCCAGCAGCCAAGATATGGGGCAGAACTATGGCTACACCTTC
clone_size: .; v_call: TRBV7-3; d_call: .; j_call: TRBJ2-5; cdr3_aa: CASSYGQAGETQYF; cdr3_nt: TGTGCCAGCAGCTACGGACAAGCGGGAGAGACCCAGTACTTC
clone_size: .; v_call: TRBV5-1; d_call: TRBD1; j_call: TRBJ1-3; cdr3_aa: CASSSRTGGGNTIYF; cdr3_nt: TGCGCCAGCAGCTCACGAACAGGGGGAGGAAACACCATATATTTT
clone_size: .; v_call: TRBV5-4; d_call: TRBD2; j_call: TRBJ2-1; cdr3_aa: CASSLDASGGVSYNEQFF; cdr3_nt: TGTGCCAGCAGCTTGGATGCTAGCGGGGGGGTCTCCTACAATGAGCAGTTCTTC
clone_size: .; v_call: TRBV2; d_call: TRBD1; j_call: TRBJ1-4; cdr3_aa: CASRGGTGQNEKLFF; cdr3_nt: TGTGCCAGCAGAGGCGGGACAGGCCAAAACGAAAAACTGTTTTTT
clone_size: .; v_call: TRBV4-2; d_call: .; j_call: TRBJ1-4; cdr3_aa: CASSQLRDTDEKLFF; cdr3_nt: TGTGCCAGCAGCCAGTTAAGGGACACGGATGAAAAACTGTTTTTT
clone_size: .; v_call: TRBV10-3; d_call: TRBD2; j_call: TRBJ2-1; cdr3_aa: CAISESTSGVHEQFF; cdr3_nt: TGTGCCATCAGTGAGTCGACTAGCGGGGTTCATGAGCAGTTCTTC
clone_size: .; v_call: TRBV5-1; d_call: .; j_call: TRBJ2-2; cdr3_aa: CASSLLTGNTGELFF; cdr3_nt: TGCGCCAGCAGCTTATTGACAGGGAACACCGGGGAGCTGTTTTTT
clone_size: .; v_call: TRBV7-6; d_call: .; j_call: TRBJ1-5; cdr3_aa: CASSLNGAGASSSNQPQHF; cdr3_nt: TGTGCCAGCAGCTTAAACGGCGCGGGGGCTAGTTCGAGCAATCAGCCCCAGCATTTT
clone_size: .; v_call: TRBV6-5; d_call: .; j_call: TRBJ1-5; cdr3_aa: CASSPGPPGFQPQHF; cdr3_nt: TGTGCCAGCTCCCCGGGCCCACCGGGATTTCAGCCCCAGCATTTT
clone_size: .; v_call: TRBV30; d_call: TRBD1; j_call: TRBJ1-2; cdr3_aa: CAWSLTGGGYTF; cdr3_nt: TGTGCCTGGAGCCTGACAGGGGGGGGCTACACCTTC
clone_size: .; v_call: TRBV12-3/TRBV12-4; d_call: .; j_call: TRBJ1-1; cdr3_aa: CASSQGFWTEAFF; cdr3_nt: TGTGCCAGCAGTCAGGGTTTTTGGACTGAAGCTTTCTTT